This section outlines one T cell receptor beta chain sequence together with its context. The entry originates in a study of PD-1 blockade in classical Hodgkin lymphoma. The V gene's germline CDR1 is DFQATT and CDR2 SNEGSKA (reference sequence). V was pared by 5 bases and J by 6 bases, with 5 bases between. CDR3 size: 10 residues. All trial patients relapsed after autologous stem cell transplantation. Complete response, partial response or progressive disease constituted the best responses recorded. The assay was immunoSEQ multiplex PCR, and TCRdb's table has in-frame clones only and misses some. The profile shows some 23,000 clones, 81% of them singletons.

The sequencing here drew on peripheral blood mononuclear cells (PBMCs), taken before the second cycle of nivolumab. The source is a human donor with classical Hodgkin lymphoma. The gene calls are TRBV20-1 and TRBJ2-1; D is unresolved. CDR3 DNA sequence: TGCAGTGCTGCCGGCAATGAGCAGTTCTTC. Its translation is CSAAGNEQFF.